This T cell receptor (beta chain) was sequenced during a study of blood T cell repertoires in COVID-19. Source study methods: By means of reference gene primer amplification, nucleated cell counts were estimated. Profiled with immunoSEQ multiplex PCR; TCRdb holds only in-frame clones, not every one. Clone size and V and J calls were adopted from that table, with D and trimming inferred from the DNA. The sample holds roughly 240,000 clones, 86% seen once. This CDR3 is 16 amino acids long. The V and J ends lost 5 bases and 5 bases respectively, with 17 bases between them. CDR1 and CDR2 (germline): SGHRS, YFSETQ. Seattle patient enrollment occurred during active infection, with longitudinal follow-up thereafter.

Sequenced material: peripheral blood. The chain is built from TRBV5-1 and TRBJ1-6, with D perhaps matching TRBD1 (6 bases). This receptor was obtained from a woman older than 75 with COVID-19, enrolled during active disease. CDR3 sequence reads: CASRPVAGQHNSPLHF. The CDR3 DNA is TGCGCCAGCAGACCGGTTGCCGGACAGCATAATTCACCCCTCCACTTT.